This TCR beta chain was identified in a study of graft-versus-host responses after intestinal transplantation. Whole-study results and caveats: Within allografts, high graft-versus-host to host-versus-graft clonal ratios were seen among patients with graft-donor T cell macrochimerism. GvH clonotypes were identified within recipient marrow, with a subset emerging first in ileum or blood.

The data were produced by immunoSEQ multiplex PCR, yet TCRdb's version contains in-frame clones alone and is incomplete. In the table there are around 92,000 clones, roughly 83% of which are singletons. This CDR3 region has 15 residues. Germline V gene lookup returns CDR1 SGHTA and CDR2 FQGNSA. After removal of 4 bases from V and 12 bases from J, the junction contained 12 bases not matched to a gene. In regard to this clone: As yet, its antigen is unknown.

This sequence was found in a human patient who received an intestinal transplant, so some T cells may come from the graft donor. The chain links TRBV7-2 to TRBJ2-3; 11 bases match TRBD2. The material sequenced was PBMCs, taken 255 days after intestinal transplant. The CDR3 spells CASSYAGTSGTPQYF. CDR3 bases: TGTGCCAGCAGCTACGCCGGGACTAGCGGTACTCCCCAGTATTTT. The whole variable domain, remainder taken from reference TRBV7-2 and TRBJ2-3, is GAGVSQSPSNKVTEKGKDVELRCDPISGHTALYWYRQSLGQGLEFLIYFQGNSAPDKSGLPSDRFSAERTGGSVSTLTIQRTQQEDSAVYLCASSYAGTSGTPQYFGPGTRLTVL.